These 4 T cell receptor beta chains share one sample of origin, sequenced in a study of breast tumors, draining lymph nodes, adjacent tissues. Breast cancer patients provided tissue from their axillary draining lymph nodes. From the multiplex PCR reads, TCRdb called clonotypes with MiXCR, one entry per CDR3 protein. The sample yields around 150,000 distinct CDR3 sequences, about 30% seen once. Input material: axillary lymph node tissue. These receptors were obtained from a female donor with breast cancer. Some clones in this sample may be carry-over from other donors' samples.

This clonotype has a handful of counts. In this CDR3 the conserved last residue, phenylalanine or tryptophan, is missing, so a read error is likely. The DNA is left out, because the CDR3 cannot be placed on it with certainty; the CDR3 is given as TCRdb lists it. The chain employs TRBV11-2 and TRBJ2-7; the table's D call of TRBD2 was not tested on the DNA. Inclusive of both ends, the CDR3 amounts to 10 amino acids. The germline CDR1 and CDR2 sequences are SGHAT and FQNNGV. The CDR3 region is CASSQAGLAG.

Many counts were recorded for this clonotype. This chain joins TRBV18 and TRBJ2-1; 7 bases align to TRBD1. The V gene's germline CDR1 is KGHSH and CDR2 LQKENI. The CDR3 is made up of 12 amino acids. V lost 5 bases to trimming and J lost 8 bases; unmatched junction nucleotides: 3. In DNA, the CDR3 is TGTGCCAGCTCAGACAGGGTGGATGAGCAGTTCTTC. Residues: CASSDRVDEQFF. The whole variable domain, remainder taken from reference TRBV18 and TRBJ2-1, is NAGVMQNPRHLVRRRGQEARLRCSPMKGHSHVYWYRQLPEEGLKFMVYLQKENIIDESGMPKERFSAEFPKEGPSILRIQQVVRGDSAAYFCASSDRVDEQFFGPGTRLTVL.

This clonotype was counted at least ten times. V usage is TRBV18 and J usage is TRBJ1-4; D may be TRBD1 (5 bases). Trimming removed 6 bases from V and 4 bases from J, with 15 bases in between. Per germline, CDR1 KGHSH and CDR2 LQKENI. This CDR3 has 15 residues. CDR3: CASSPIQVDNEKLFF. Here the CDR3 DNA reads TGTGCCAGCTCCCCGATACAGGTTGATAATGAAAAACTGTTTTTT.

This clonotype has ten or more counts. The chain couples TRBV2 to TRBJ2-2, with D possibly matching TRBD2 (6 bases). CDR3 length equals 15 residues. Trimming took off 4 bases at V and 1 base at J, with 10 bases between the two ends. Germline V gene data show CDR1 as SNHLY and CDR2 as FYNNEI. The CDR3 DNA reads TGTGCCAGCAGTGGAGACGGGGGGAACACCGGGGAGCTGTTTTTT. Its protein product is CASSGDGGNTGELFF.